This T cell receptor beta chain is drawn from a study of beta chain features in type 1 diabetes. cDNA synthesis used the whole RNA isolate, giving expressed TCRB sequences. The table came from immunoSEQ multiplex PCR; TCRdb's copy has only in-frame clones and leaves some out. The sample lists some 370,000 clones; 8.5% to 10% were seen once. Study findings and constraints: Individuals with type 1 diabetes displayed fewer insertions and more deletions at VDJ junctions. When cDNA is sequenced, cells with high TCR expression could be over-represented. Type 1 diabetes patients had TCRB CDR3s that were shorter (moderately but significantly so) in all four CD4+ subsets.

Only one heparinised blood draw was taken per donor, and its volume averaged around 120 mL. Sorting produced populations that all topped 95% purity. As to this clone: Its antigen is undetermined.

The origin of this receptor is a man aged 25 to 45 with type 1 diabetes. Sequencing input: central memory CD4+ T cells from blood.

CDR3 in DNA: TGTGCCAGCAGCCCCGCCGGGGACCTCACAGATACGCAGTATTTT. Its translation is CASSPAGDLTDTQYF. The chain joins TRBV11-3 to TRBJ2-3; D is tentatively TRBD1 or TRBD2 (5 bases each). The CDR3 totals 15 residues. Germline CDR1 SGHNT, CDR2 YENEEA. Trimming cost V 5 bases and J 2 bases, with 14 bases left between them.